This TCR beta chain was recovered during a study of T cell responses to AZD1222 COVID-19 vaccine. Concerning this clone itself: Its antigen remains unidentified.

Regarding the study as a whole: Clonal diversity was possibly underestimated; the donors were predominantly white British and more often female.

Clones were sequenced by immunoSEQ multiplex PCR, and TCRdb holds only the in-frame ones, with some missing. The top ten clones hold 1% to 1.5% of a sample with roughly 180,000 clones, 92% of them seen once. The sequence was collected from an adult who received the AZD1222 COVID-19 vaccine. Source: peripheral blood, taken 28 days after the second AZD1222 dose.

The CDR3 DNA reads TGTGCCAGCAGCTCGCGGGGAGGGCGGAACACTGAAGCTTTCTTT. Translating it yields CASSSRGGRNTEAFF. The chain combines TRBV7-9 with TRBJ1-1, with unresolved D. Trimming pared 4 bases from V and 1 base from J, leaving 13 bases between. Germline lookup yields CDR1 SEHNR and CDR2 FQNEAQ (reference sequence). The length of the CDR3 is 15 residues.